This note documents a single T cell receptor (beta chain) sequence. A few counts support this clonotype. Its antigen target is currently unknown. No quality values exist for individual bases; no much larger clone is one base distant. V is pruned by 9 bases and J by 0 bases, leaving 5 bases of the junction without a gene match. The CDR3 starts with the cysteine, ends with the phenylalanine, and has 14 residues. Left in the record is the CDR3 DNA by itself, 42 bases read in frame from the first base. The germline V gene encodes CDR1 WSHSY and CDR2 SAAADI. The sample is drawn from a study of CD8 T cells in ankylosing spondylitis (dated by TCRdb to about 2017). For context, the study as a whole: T cell receptor beta repertoires were profiled in healthy donors and ankylosing spondylitis patients so that disease-linked TCR variants could be found. The full study cohort was made up of under 30 ankylosing spondylitis patients and fewer than 120 healthy donors. Peripheral blood samples were taken, and synovial fluid was additionally collected from ankylosing spondylitis patients.

The data were produced on an Illumina HiSeq 2500. TCR beta libraries were prepared by quantitative 5'-RACE with molecular barcodes. In the source study's methods: To identify disease-linked TCR variants, a new computational method was used, one built on a probabilistic model of VDJ rearrangement. TCRdb reprocessing: public reads trimmed at Q25 with fastp, clones called with MiXCR, in-frame beta chains kept. CDR3 protein sequences are deduplicated, and each keeps its most common genes and DNA. What appears here as the V and J calls and clone size reflects TCRdb's work, not the paper's. The sample table lists roughly 260,000 distinct CDR3 sequences, 20% of them with a count of one. Together, the top ten hold about 8.2% of the sample. General findings and caveats noted by the study authors: Blood from ankylosing spondylitis patients appeared to be characterized by a TCR beta motif composed of eight highly homologous amino acid variants. The disease-linked clones had a CD8+ phenotype and were found at relatively low frequencies in peripheral blood. The disease-linked clones were reported as significantly enriched in matched synovial fluid samples from ankylosing spondylitis patients. Some motif variants had previously been reported in the synovial fluid and blood of reactive arthritis patients, which suggests shared mechanisms of disease initiation.

The sequence was obtained from a male donor with ankylosing spondylitis or in good health (not recorded which). Source material: blood, either unsorted or a sorted T cell fraction (not recorded which). The V and J genes are TRBV10-2 and TRBJ2-3, and 8 junction bases match TRBD2. The CDR3 region: CASRRGGSTDTQYF. The DNA is as follows: TGCGCCAGTCGCCGCGGGGGGAGCACAGATACGCAGTATTTT.